One and the same sample provided the 22 T cell receptor beta chains below, sequenced in a study of blood T cells in healthy people across ages (dated by TCRdb to between 2014 and 2017). Library method: 5' RACE. Sequencing was carried out with an Illumina HiSeq 2500. The second PCR ran for about 6 to 11 cycles and used a J-beta primer mix along with a sample-barcoded 5' primer. Clones were called with MiXCR by TCRdb after fastp trimmed the public reads at Q25, and only in-frame beta chains were retained. Each CDR3 protein gets just one entry, which takes the most common genes and DNA from the rows behind it. This sample gives 700,000 or so distinct CDR3 sequences in total; around 41% of them show up just once. Clones ranked in the top ten supply 25% to 30% of the sample. The sequenced sample was blood. The origin of the receptors is a man aged 80 or over in good health.

The chain recombines TRBV6-2 or TRBV6-3 with TRBJ2-7; possible D gene TRBD1, 6 bases. There are 14 residues in the CDR3. V gave up 6 bases and J gave up 2 bases, with 14 bases separating them. In germline, CDR1 is MNHEY, CDR2 SVGEGT. CDR3 protein: CASRSQGPTYEQYF. DNA of the CDR3: TGTGCCAGCAGATCACAGGGACCGACCTACGAGCAGTACTTC.

This clonotype has more than one count but fewer than ten. CDR3 in amino acids: CSAATGGGADTQYF. CDR3 coding DNA: TGCAGCGCTGCGACAGGGGGAGGTGCAGATACGCAGTATTTT. V usage is TRBV29-1 and J usage is TRBJ2-3; TRBD1 agrees at 9 bases. Germline CDR1 SQVTM, CDR2 ANQGSEA. The CDR3 consists of 14 residues. The V and J ends lost 7 bases and 4 bases, in that order; junction bases with no gene match: 9.

The chain has TRBV20-1 and TRBJ2-5; D is undetermined. V gave up 3 bases and J gave up 3 bases, with 8 bases separating them. CDR3 length: 12 residues. Germline lookup yields CDR1 DFQATT and CDR2 SNEGSKA (reference sequence). In DNA form, the CDR3 reads TGCAGTGCTAGCCCAAAAAAAGAGACCCAGTACTTC. Translation gives CSASPKKETQYF.

The V gene is TRBV2, the J gene TRBJ2-1, with TRBD1 matching 9 bases. The J segment lost 6 bases and the V segment lost 11 bases, leaving 8 bases of the junction unmatched. The length of the CDR3 is 13 residues. Looked up from germline, CDR1 is SNHLY and CDR2 is FYNNEI. CDR3 nucleotides: TGTGCCGGCTACCGGGACAGGGTCAATGAGCAGTTCTTC. It yields the protein CAGYRDRVNEQFF.

This sequence joins TRBV7-3 and TRBJ1-1; D is unclear. V was clipped by 5 bases and J by 1 base, with 8 bases between them. The CDR3 runs to 13 residues. Looked up from germline, CDR1 is SGHTA and CDR2 is FQGTGA. This CDR3 reads CASSVSGNTEAFF. CDR3 DNA: TGTGCCAGCAGCGTTTCAGGGAACACTGAAGCTTTCTTT.

As concerns this clonotype: A read error may produce the germline difference seen at one junction end. The chain joins TRBV6-5 to TRBJ2-3; 9 bases line up with TRBD1. CDR1 MNHEY and CDR2 SVGAGI come from the germline V gene. The CDR3 is 13 residues long. The CDR3, as DNA: TGTGCCAGCAGTGGGACAGGGAGGGATACGCGGTATTTT. Translating gives CASSGTGRDTRYF.

This clonotype was observed a few times. This chain connects TRBV9 to TRBJ2-1; no clear D gene. V lost 0 bases to trimming and J lost 1 base, with 5 bases between them. CDR1 and CDR2 (germline): SGDLS, YYNGEE. There are 14 residues in the CDR3. This CDR3 reads CASSVVTSYNEQFF. DNA for the CDR3: TGTGCCAGCAGCGTAGTAACTTCCTACAATGAGCAGTTCTTC.

This clonotype appeared a few times. The chain recombines TRBV25-1 with TRBJ2-5; TRBD1 aligns across 7 bases. The CDR3 totals 15 residues. Trimming took 3 bases from V and 2 from J; bases not matched to a gene: 6. CDR1 MGHDK and CDR2 SYGVNS come from the germline V gene. In nucleotides, the CDR3 is TGTGCCAGCAGTGACCTCCGGACAGGACAAGAGACCCAGTACTTC. Amino acid sequence: CASSDLRTGQETQYF. The full variable domain, with the rest looked up from reference TRBV25-1 and TRBJ2-5, is EADIYQTPRYLVIGTGKKITLECSQTMGHDKMYWYQQDPGMELHLIHYSYGVNSTEKGDLSSESTVSRIRTEHFPLTLESARPSHTSQYLCASSDLRTGQETQYFGPGTRLLVL.

Only a few counts were recorded for this clonotype. The chain joins TRBV6-5 to TRBJ2-1, with D tentatively TRBD1 or TRBD2 (5 bases each). This CDR3 is 13 amino acids long. Germline assignment: CDR1 MNHEY and CDR2 SVGAGI. The V end was cut by 5 bases, the J end by 9 bases, with 14 bases between. CDR3 nucleotides: TGTGCCAGCAGTCCGGCGGATGGGGGTGAGCAGTTCTTC. This codes for CASSPADGGEQFF.

The table lists this clonotype with a few counts. The genes are TRBV7-2 and TRBJ2-3, with TRBD1 matching 9 bases. The CDR3 runs 14 residues. V was pared by 6 bases and J by 6 bases, with 7 bases of the junction left unmatched. Germline CDR1 is SGHTA and CDR2 is FQGNSA. CDR3 in DNA: TGTGCCAGCAGACCGGGACAGGGAAGGGATACGCAGTATTTT. This gives the protein CASRPGQGRDTQYF.

This clonotype was detected only once. The chain has TRBV5-1 and TRBJ2-5, with 7 positions matching TRBD1. There are 14 residues in the CDR3. V shed 3 bases, J shed 1 base, and the junction held 3 bases outside the gene matches. Germline V gene data show CDR1 as SGHRS and CDR2 as YFSETQ. The CDR3 here is CASSSGQRQETQYF. Here the CDR3 DNA reads TGCGCCAGCAGCTCGGGACAGCGCCAAGAGACCCAGTACTTC.

This rearrangement joins TRBV28 to TRBJ2-1; 10 nucleotides agree with TRBD1. The CDR3 has 16 residues. Germline V gene lookup returns CDR1 MDHEN and CDR2 SYDVKM. V lost 1 base, J lost 4 bases, and 4 bases stayed unmatched. This chain's CDR3 is CASSLSGTGVYNEQFF. In DNA, the CDR3 is TGTGCCAGCAGTTTATCCGGGACAGGGGTATACAATGAGCAGTTCTTC.

On this clonotype: A junction end diverges from the germline sequence, so it may reflect a read error. The chain has TRBV29-1 and TRBJ2-7, with D possibly being TRBD1 (5 bases). The germline V gene encodes CDR1 SQVTM and CDR2 ANQGSEA. This CDR3 is built from 13 residues. The CDR3 loop reads CSVKGVNSYERYF. In nucleotides, the CDR3 is TGCAGCGTTAAAGGGGTAAATAGTTACGAGCGGTACTTC.

In its sample, this clonotype was seen many times. The gene calls are TRBV28 and TRBJ2-1, with 13 bases matching TRBD2. The CDR3 is 16 residues long. The ends lost 2 bases at V and 8 bases at J; junction bases unmatched: 6. The germline CDR1 and CDR2 sequences are MDHEN and SYDVKM. As DNA, the CDR3 is TGTGCCAGCAGTTTACGACTAGCGGGAGGCGTCCATGAGCAGTTCTTC. Protein sequence: CASSLRLAGGVHEQFF.

This clonotype showed up just a few times. The gene calls are TRBV20-1 and TRBJ2-3; TRBD2 matches at 13 bases. V shed 0 bases, J shed 6 bases, and the junction held 9 bases outside the gene matches. The germline V gene encodes CDR1 DFQATT and CDR2 SNEGSKA (reference sequence). The CDR3 spans 17 residues. CDR3 sequence (DNA): TGCAGTGCTAGAGATCCAGGACTAGCGGGAGTTTGGGATACGCAGTATTTT. It is translated as CSARDPGLAGVWDTQYF.

The chain links TRBV9 to TRBJ2-5; the match to TRBD1 covers 8 bases. CDR3 length equals 15 residues. V shed 0 bases, J shed 2 bases, and the junction held 3 bases outside the gene matches. The germline V gene encodes CDR1 SGDLS and CDR2 YYNGEE. DNA of the CDR3: TGTGCCAGCAGCGTAGGGACAGGGCGACAAGAGACCCAGTACTTC. It yields the protein CASSVGTGRQETQYF.

The chain recombines TRBV20-1 with TRBJ1-5, with a possible D match to TRBD1 (6 bases). Germline CDR1 DFQATT, CDR2 SNEGSKA (reference sequence). V was trimmed by 6 bases and J by 4 bases, leaving 10 bases between them. This CDR3 comprises 12 residues. The CDR3 nucleotides are TGCAGTGCCACAAGGGGGAATCAGCCCCAGCATTTT. Translated, it gives CSATRGNQPQHF.

In its sample, this clonotype was seen once. A read error may be the cause here, since a much bigger clone is one base away. The chain is built from TRBV20-1 and TRBJ1-2, with a possible D match to TRBD1 (6 bases). The length of the CDR3 is 16 residues. CDR1 is DFQATT, CDR2 SNEGSKA, per germline (reference sequence). The CDR3 DNA reads as TGCAATGCTATTCCGCGAGGGCTGGGGGCGGACTATGGCTACACCTTC. It translates to CNAIPRGLGADYGYTF.

The gene calls are TRBV6-5 and TRBJ1-1; 7 nucleotides match TRBD1. V trimming: 7 bases; J trimming: 5 bases; junction bases outside the gene matches: 7. CDR1 and CDR2 (germline): MNHEY, SVGAGI. The CDR3 extends over 13 amino acids. CDR3 nucleotides: TGTGCCAGCAAGACAGGGTATCGAACTGAAGCTTTCTTT. It yields the protein CASKTGYRTEAFF.

The chain combines TRBV6-2 or TRBV6-3 with TRBJ2-4; 9 bases match TRBD1. J lost 0 bases, V lost 6 bases, and 6 bases had no gene match. Per germline, CDR1 MNHEY and CDR2 SVGEGT. This CDR3 has 16 residues. CDR3 sequence reads: CASSLQGAAAKNIQYF. CDR3 in DNA: TGTGCCAGCAGCCTACAGGGGGCCGCAGCCAAAAACATTCAGTACTTC.

The genes are TRBV7-3 and TRBJ2-6; possible D gene TRBD1, 5 bases. From germline, CDR1 is SGHTA and CDR2 FQGTGA. With 5 bases removed from V and 4 bases from J, the gap between germline ends came to 15 bases. The CDR3 contains 16 residues. CDR3 DNA: TGTGCCAGCAGCATCACCCCACAGGCAGGGGCCAACGTCCTGACTTTC. Amino acids: CASSITPQAGANVLTF.

The chain is built from TRBV5-1 and TRBJ2-5; TRBD1 agrees at 9 bases. The CDR3 runs to 14 residues. Trimming cost V 4 bases and J 3 bases; bases outside gene matches: 4. CDR1 is SGHRS and CDR2 is YFSETQ in the germline V gene. The CDR3 spells CASSVTGGEETQYF. CDR3 DNA sequence: TGCGCCAGCAGCGTTACAGGGGGCGAAGAGACCCAGTACTTC.